Below are 4 T cell receptor beta chains sequenced from a single sample in a study of technical replicates of blood from a few donors. Sequencing was performed with immunoSEQ multiplex PCR; in TCRdb, only in-frame clones are kept and a portion is missing. The data hold 68,000 or so clones, with roughly nine tenths observed a single time. The sequenced sample consisted of PBMCs. Source of these receptors: a human donor in good health. Some clones in this sample may be carry-over from other donors' samples.

The J gene is TRBJ1-2, the V gene TRBV2; D uncertain. CDR3 size: 12 residues. Trimming removed 1 base at V and 8 bases at J, with 8 bases between. Germline V gives CDR1 SNHLY, CDR2 FYNNEI. The CDR3 sequence: CASSEEEIGYTF. CDR3 in DNA: TGTGCCAGCAGTGAAGAGGAGATAGGCTACACCTTC. The full variable domain, completed using reference TRBV2 and TRBJ1-2, is EPEVTQTPSHQVTQMGQEVILRCVPISNHLYFYWYRQILGQKVEFLVSFYNNEISEKSEIFDDQFSVERPDGSNFTLKIRSTKLEDSAMYFCASSEEEIGYTFGSGTRLTVV.

The rearrangement uses TRBV9 and TRBJ1-1; the D is unclear. The CDR3 is 14 amino acids. Germline V gene data show CDR1 as SGDLS and CDR2 as YYNGEE. V dropped 4 bases and J dropped 6 bases, with 16 bases sitting between them. CDR3 residues: CASSTDASGAEAFF. In DNA form, the CDR3 reads TGTGCCAGCAGCACCGACGCCTCCGGGGCTGAAGCTTTCTTT. Combining the CDR3 with reference TRBV9 and TRBJ1-1 gives the whole variable domain DSGVTQTPKHLITATGQRVTLRCSPRSGDLSVYWYQQSLDQGLQFLIQYYNGEERAKGNILERFSAQQFPDLHSELNLSSLELGDSALYFCASSTDASGAEAFFGQGTRLTVV.

The chain combines TRBV6-4 with TRBJ2-3; TRBD1 is a possible D gene (5 bases). CDR1 is MRHNA, CDR2 SNTAGT, per germline. CDR3 length equals 14 residues. V lost 2 bases to trimming and J lost 0 bases, with 6 bases between them. CDR3 residues: CASSDGASTDTQYF. The CDR3, as DNA: TGTGCCAGCAGTGACGGGGCTAGCACAGATACGCAGTATTTT.

The chain carries TRBV13 and TRBJ1-1; D perhaps matches TRBD1 (6 bases). From germline, CDR1 is PRHDT and CDR2 FYEKMQ (reference sequence). V was trimmed by 8 bases and J by 0 bases, leaving 28 bases between them. This CDR3 region has 19 residues. The CDR3 DNA reads as TGTGCCAGCCAGAGGACAATTTCCTGGGGGGGGCGAGTGAACACTGAAGCTTTCTTT. Residues: CASQRTISWGGRVNTEAFF.